Below are 20 T cell receptor beta chains sequenced from a single sample in a study of CD8 T cells in Susac syndrome. Random hexamers primed reverse transcription of roughly 0.5 to 1 ug RNA. TCRdb independently ran MiXCR on the immunoSEQ multiplex PCR reads; one entry per CDR3 protein. The sample yields under 200,000 distinct CDR3 sequences, about 95% seen once. Sequencing input: CD8+ T cells from PBMCs. Receptors were obtained from a human donor with multiple sclerosis.

The V call is TRBV2, the J call TRBJ1-2; D gene ambiguous. The CDR3 runs 14 residues. Per the germline V gene, CDR1 is SNHLY and CDR2 is FYNNEI. V was trimmed by 6 bases and J by 5 bases, leaving 16 bases between them. The CDR3 DNA reads TGTGCCAGCAGAGCCCCCGGTTCAGGTTATGGCTACACCTTC. Protein sequence: CASRAPGSGYGYTF. Together with reference TRBV2 and TRBJ1-2, the CDR3 gives the full variable domain: EPEVTQTPSHQVTQMGQEVILRCVPISNHLYFYWYRQILGQKVEFLVSFYNNEISEKSEIFDDQFSVERPDGSNFTLKIRSTKLEDSAMYFCASRAPGSGYGYTFGSGTRLTVV.

V and J are TRBV3-1 and TRBJ2-5, with D possibly TRBD1 on 5 matching bases. The CDR3 is 15 residues long. The V end was cut by 0 bases, the J end by 3 bases, with 11 bases between. Germline V gene sequence: CDR1 LGHDT, CDR2 YNNKEL (reference sequence). The CDR3 bases are TGTGCCAGCAGCCAAGATCTAAGGGGCGAAGAGACCCAGTACTTC. Protein product: CASSQDLRGEETQYF.

The gene calls are TRBV6-1 and TRBJ1-1; D may be TRBD1 (5 bases). This CDR3 contains 15 residues. The V gene lost 2 bases and the J gene lost 0 bases, with 10 bases spanning the gap. The germline V gene encodes CDR1 MNHNS and CDR2 SASEGT. The CDR3 DNA reads TGTGCCAGCAGTGAAAGGGACGGCATGAACACTGAAGCTTTCTTT. The encoded protein is CASSERDGMNTEAFF.

The chain is built from TRBV19 and TRBJ2-7; TRBD2 might be the D (5 bases). This CDR3 has 16 amino acids. V shed 3 bases and J shed 2 bases, with 17 bases lying between them. The germline CDR1 and CDR2 sequences are LNHDA and SQIVND (reference sequence). The CDR3 sequence: CASSIDAGGPTYEQYF. CDR3 sequence (DNA): TGTGCCAGTAGTATCGACGCGGGCGGGCCCACCTACGAGCAGTACTTC. Drawing the rest from reference TRBV19 and TRBJ2-7, the complete variable domain is DGGITQSPKYLFRKEGQNVTLSCEQNLNHDAMYWYRQDPGQGLRLIYYSQIVNDFQKGDIAEGYSVSREKKESFPLTVTSAQKNPTAFYLCASSIDAGGPTYEQYFGPGTRLTVT.

The V and J genes are TRBV23-1 and TRBJ1-5; D is unclear. TRBV23-1 is sorted into the ORF group, with uncertain function. CDR3 size: 18 residues. The germline V and J ends were trimmed by 1 base and 2 bases, with 18 bases remaining between them. The CDR3 DNA reads TGCGCCAGCAGTCAATTTCAACTCCCGGGAAGAGGCAATCAGCCCCAGCATTTT. Encoded protein: CASSQFQLPGRGNQPQHF.

CDR3 in DNA: TGTGCCAGCAGCCCAGACCCAGGGGACAGCTCCTACGAGCAGTACTTC. Its translation: CASSPDPGDSSYEQYF. The V and J genes are TRBV3-1 and TRBJ2-7, with 7 bases lining up with TRBD1. V lost 4 bases to trimming and J lost 0 bases; unmatched junction nucleotides: 9. The CDR3 consists of 16 residues. Germline CDR1 is LGHDT and CDR2 is YNNKEL (reference sequence).

The chain couples TRBV5-6 to TRBJ2-1; 7 nucleotides agree with TRBD1. Per germline, CDR1 SGHDT and CDR2 YYEEEE. The V segment lost 3 bases and the J segment 4 bases; nucleotides outside the gene matches: 10. The length of the CDR3 is 16 residues. The CDR3 DNA follows: TGTGCCAGCAGCTGGAGCCGGGACAGCATTTACAATGAGCAGTTCTTC. This encodes CASSWSRDSIYNEQFF.

V usage is TRBV20-1 and J usage is TRBJ1-5; D ambiguous. Germline loops: CDR1 DFQATT, CDR2 SNEGSKA (reference sequence). CDR3 size: 14 residues. With 1 base removed from V and 1 base from J, the gap between germline ends came to 8 bases. CDR3 DNA: TGCAGTGCTAGAGTTGGGGAGAGCAATCAGCCCCAGCATTTT. Its translation is CSARVGESNQPQHF.

This chain connects TRBV5-1 to TRBJ2-7; the D is unclear. V was trimmed by 2 bases and J by 5 bases, leaving 17 bases between them. CDR1 SGHRS and CDR2 YFSETQ come from the germline V gene. The CDR3 contains 15 residues. The CDR3 nucleotides read TGCGCCAGCAGCTTTAACGGCCCGCAAGACAACGAGCAGTACTTC. Translation gives CASSFNGPQDNEQYF.

V and J are TRBV29-1 and TRBJ2-7; tentatively, D is TRBD1 or TRBD2 (5 bases each). The V and J ends lost 5 bases and 5 bases respectively, with 19 bases between them. The CDR3 sequence is 14 residues long. Germline CDR1 reads SQVTM; CDR2 reads ANQGSEA. CDR3 loop: CSVFGTNSIHEQYF. In nucleotides, the CDR3 is TGCAGCGTTTTTGGGACGAACTCTATCCACGAGCAGTACTTC.

The chain combines TRBV15 with TRBJ2-1, with no clear D. The CDR3 is made up of 16 amino acids. Looked up from germline, CDR1 is LNHNV and CDR2 is YYDKDF (reference sequence). V lost 5 bases and J lost 0, with 14 bases in between. CDR3 in DNA: TGTGCCACCAGCCCTGGCGGTCCCAGCTCCTACAATGAGCAGTTCTTC. This translates into CATSPGGPSSYNEQFF.

This sequence joins TRBV29-1 and TRBJ2-7; D perhaps matches TRBD2 (7 bases). The CDR3 loop spans 15 amino acids. Germline loops: CDR1 SQVTM, CDR2 ANQGSEA. Trimming shortened V by 6 bases and J by 3 bases, and 21 bases separated the two germline ends. In DNA form, the CDR3 reads TGCAGCGTGAGGGGCGGAAAGCGGGACATCTACGAGCAGTACTTC. Translated, it gives CSVRGGKRDIYEQYF.

V gene TRBV7-2 combines with J gene TRBJ2-7; 9 nucleotides line up with TRBD1. Trimming removed 5 bases from V and 6 bases from J; junction bases left unmatched: 11. This CDR3 comprises 15 residues. Germline values: CDR1 SGHTA, CDR2 FQGNSA. The CDR3 spells CASSLPGTGYLEQYF. CDR3 nucleotides: TGTGCCAGCAGCCTGCCCGGGACAGGGTATCTCGAGCAGTACTTC.

CDR3 protein: CASSRRGFVRVNTEAFF. In DNA, the CDR3 is TGTGCCAGCAGTCGAAGAGGTTTTGTCAGGGTGAACACTGAAGCTTTCTTT. This chain uses TRBV2 with TRBJ1-1; maybe TRBD1 (5 bases). The V end lost 5 bases, the J end lost 0 bases, and 19 bases lay between the germline ends. The CDR3 contains 17 residues. CDR1 and CDR2 from the germline V gene are SNHLY and FYNNEI. The whole variable domain, remainder taken from reference TRBV2 and TRBJ1-1, is EPEVTQTPSHQVTQMGQEVILRCVPISNHLYFYWYRQILGQKVEFLVSFYNNEISEKSEIFDDQFSVERPDGSNFTLKIRSTKLEDSAMYFCASSRRGFVRVNTEAFFGQGTRLTVV.

For this clonotype: At one boundary the junction diverges from the germline segment, which might be a read error. This chain joins TRBV20-1 and TRBJ2-7; 7 bases align to TRBD2. The CDR3 has 15 amino acids. Per germline, CDR1 DFQATT and CDR2 SNEGSKA (reference sequence). CDR3 protein: CSARGVSGGSYEQYF. The CDR3, as DNA: TGCAGTGCCAGAGGAGTCTCGGGGGGCTCCTACGAGCAGTACTTC.

This chain joins TRBV7-8 and TRBJ2-4; no definite D call. Germline assignment: CDR1 SGHVS and CDR2 FQNEAQ. Between the trimmed V and J ends, which lost 1 base and 3 bases, there was a span of 7 bases. There are 14 residues in the CDR3. This CDR3 is CASSLVGFKNIQYF. CDR3 nucleotide sequence: TGTGCCAGCAGCTTAGTGGGGTTCAAAAACATTCAGTACTTC.

The chain recombines TRBV28 with TRBJ1-1, with 7 bases matching TRBD1. CDR1 MDHEN and CDR2 SYDVKM come from the germline V gene. The CDR3 is 17 residues long. Trimming at V came to 6 bases and at J to 3 bases, leaving 16 bases not matched to a gene. The CDR3 loop is CASRGIRGPSWDTEAFF. CDR3 sequence (DNA): TGTGCCAGCAGGGGAATTAGGGGGCCGAGCTGGGACACTGAAGCTTTCTTT. Based on the CDR3 plus reference TRBV28 and TRBJ1-1, the full variable domain is DVKVTQSSRYLVKRTGEKVFLECVQDMDHENMFWYRQDPGLGLRLIYFSYDVKMKEKGDIPEGYSVSREKKERFSLILESASTNQTSMYLCASRGIRGPSWDTEAFFGQGTRLTVV.

This chain links TRBV27 with TRBJ1-1, with D possibly being TRBD1 (6 bases). Germline V CDR1 and CDR2: MNHEY, SMNVEV (reference sequence). Trimming pared 6 bases from V and 1 base from J, leaving 12 bases between. This CDR3 contains 14 residues. The CDR3 loop reads CASSHRGGNTEAFF. The DNA for the CDR3 is TGTGCCAGCAGCCATAGAGGGGGGAACACTGAAGCTTTCTTT.

The V gene is TRBV11-2, the J gene TRBJ2-7, with a tentative D call TRBD1 (6 bases). V was pared by 3 bases and J by 6 bases, with 15 bases between. Germline V gene lookup returns CDR1 SGHAT and CDR2 FQNNGV. This CDR3 is built from 14 residues. The CDR3 DNA is TGTGCCAGCAGCTTTGGCAGGGGAACCCTCGAGCAGTACTTC. It specifies CASSFGRGTLEQYF.

V is TRBV20-1 and J is TRBJ1-5; D not resolved. The germline gives CDR1 DFQATT, CDR2 SNEGSKA (reference sequence). This CDR3 has 13 amino acids. V was trimmed by 0 bases and J by 9 bases, leaving 12 bases between them. The CDR3 reads CSARDESEGPQHF. The CDR3 bases are TGCAGTGCTAGAGATGAGTCTGAAGGGCCCCAGCATTTT.